This T cell receptor beta chain emerged from a study of T cell repertoires in cytomegalovirus infection (dated by TCRdb to about 2019). Some background on the complete study: Because public TCR beta signatures pointed to carriage of CMV infection together with the matching HLA type, the HLA type of each donor mattered for the analysis. On the study overall, not on this receptor specifically: The ex vivo response was dominated by HLA-C-restricted CMV-specific TCR beta clonotypes, which also provided the single most frequent clonotype in two of eight donors. Cumulative frequency of public TCR beta family members discriminated carriers of CMV infection plus the relevant HLA type in this cohort and an independent 352-donor cohort.

Ten or more counts support this clonotype. Its antigen specificity is not known. Base qualities were left out, and no much larger clone turns up one base away. V is reduced by 6 bases and J by 0 bases, leaving a spacing of 11 bases between them. Counted from cysteine to phenylalanine, this CDR3 has 14 amino acids. Kept here is only the CDR3 DNA, which spans 42 bases and is read in frame from base 1. Reading the germline V gene gives CDR1 MGHDK and CDR2 SYGVNS. TCRdb lists the instrument as Illumina HiSeq 1500. TCRdb handled the public reads itself, with Q25 trimming in fastp and clone calling in MiXCR, and kept productive beta chains. Each CDR3 protein appears once, grouped with its most common genes and DNA. This sample lists 250,000 to 300,000 distinct CDR3 sequences; roughly an eighth were detected once. The ten most abundant clones make up 7% to 9.5% of the sample.

Source material: PBMCs. Recombination connected TRBV25-1 to TRBJ1-2, with the D gene uncertain. The TCR sequence derives from a human donor in good health (CMV status not recorded). Some clones in this sample may be carry-over from other donors' samples. CDR3 reads: CASRRDGANYGYTF. Here is the DNA: TGTGCCAGCAGGAGGGATGGAGCTAACTATGGCTACACCTTC.